This T cell receptor beta chain was found in a study of blood T cell repertoires in COVID-19. Study-level information: Sites in the United States, Italy and Spain provided acute and convalescent COVID-19 samples. PBMCs, B-cell-depleted T cells, or T cells provided the cDNA or gDNA that made up the material.

The assay was immunoSEQ multiplex PCR, and TCRdb's table has in-frame clones only and misses some. The table lists roughly 250,000 clones, about 85% of them singletons, with under 4.5% in the top ten. Germline loops: CDR1 SEHNR, CDR2 FQNEAQ (reference sequence). Deletions cut 4 bases from V and 0 bases from J, with 10 bases between. The CDR3 extends over 14 amino acids. This TCR was recovered from a man aged 55 to 69 who had recovered from COVID-19. Sample: peripheral blood. V gene TRBV7-9 combines with J gene TRBJ2-7; maybe TRBD2 (6 bases). CDR3 DNA: TGTGCCAGCAGCTCCGGGACTTACTCCTACGAGCAGTACTTC. Protein product: CASSSGTYSYEQYF.